This is a list of T cell receptor beta chains from one sample in a study of cytomegalovirus exposure and HLA in healthy donors. The assay was immunoSEQ multiplex PCR, and TCRdb's table has in-frame clones only and misses some. The sample's table shows 80,000 to 100,000 clones. The sample comprised PBMCs. The receptors here all came from a man aged 50-59 years in good health and CMV-seronegative. CDR3s include the opening cysteine and the closing phenylalanine or tryptophan. Each record gives: CDR3 protein, CDR3 DNA, J gene, V gene, D gene. D genes are given only for firm matches.

CASSIAGGLAGGSADTQYF,TGTGCCAGTAGTATAGCAGGGGGTCTAGCGGGGGGCTCGGCAGATACGCAGTATTTT,TRBJ2-3,TRBV19,TRBD2
CASSLETGNSGNTIYF,TGTGCCAGCAGCTTAGAAACAGGGAACTCTGGAAACACCATATATTTT,TRBJ1-3,TRBV7-6,NA
CASSPTEVRPLHF,TGTGCCAGCAGCCCGACAGAAGTAAGACCCCTCCACTTT,TRBJ1-6,TRBV7-9,NA
CASRQRGTGSSYNSPLHF,TGTGCCAGCAGGCAACGGGGGACAGGGAGCTCCTATAATTCACCCCTCCACTTT,TRBJ1-6,TRBV27,TRBD1
CASSLAEGDNTEAFF,TGCGCCAGCAGCTTGGCAGAGGGGGACAACACTGAAGCTTTCTTT,TRBJ1-1,TRBV5-1,NA
CASSQFTDTQYF,TGCGCCAGCAGCCAATTCACAGATACGCAGTATTTT,TRBJ2-3,TRBV5-1,NA
CASSLGWRGPYNEQFF,TGTGCCAGCAGCTTGGGGTGGCGGGGGCCATACAATGAGCAGTTCTTC,TRBJ2-1,TRBV5-4,NA
CASGDKTYEQYF,TGTGCCAGCGGCGACAAGACCTACGAGCAGTACTTC,TRBJ2-7,TRBV6-6,NA
CASSLAGQNNEQFF,TGTGCTAGCAGCTTAGCGGGACAGAACAATGAGCAGTTCTTC,TRBJ2-1,TRBV7-7,NA
CASSEAPTYEQYF,TGTGCCAGCAGTGAAGCGCCTACCTACGAGCAGTACTTC,TRBJ2-7,TRBV2,NA
CASSQERYSNQPQHF,TGTGCCAGCAGCCAAGAACGGTATAGCAATCAGCCCCAGCATTTT,TRBJ1-5,TRBV4-2,NA
CASSLEGQGVYVDTEAFF,TGTGCCAGCAGCTTAGAAGGACAGGGAGTCTACGTTGACACTGAAGCTTTCTTT,TRBJ1-1,TRBV11-2,TRBD1
CASSLTSGISRGYTF,TGTGCCAGCAGCTTGACCTCAGGGATTAGTCGTGGCTACACCTTC,TRBJ1-2,TRBV5-6,NA
CASSEGYTPPTGELFF,TGTGCCAGCAGTGAAGGTTATACACCGCCAACCGGGGAGCTGTTTTTT,TRBJ2-2,TRBV6-1,NA
CASSPGEGNQPQHF,TGTGCCAGCTCACCAGGGGAGGGCAATCAGCCCCAGCATTTT,TRBJ1-5,TRBV18,NA
CASAIGTGGTDEQFF,TGTGCTAGTGCCATCGGGACAGGGGGAACAGATGAGCAGTTCTTC,TRBJ2-1,TRBV12-5,TRBD1
CASTKNGGTNQPQHF,TGTGCCAGTACCAAGAATGGCGGAACCAACCAGCCCCAGCATTTT,TRBJ1-5,TRBV19,NA
CASSQPGQNSNQPQHF,TGCGCCAGCAGCCAACCTGGACAGAATAGCAATCAGCCCCAGCATTTT,TRBJ1-5,TRBV4-1,NA
CASSLVLSGGGGFF,TGTGCCAGCAGCTTAGTGTTGAGCGGGGGCGGAGGGTTCTTC,TRBJ2-1,TRBV7-2,TRBD2
CASSRTGGLGYTF,TGTGCCAGCAGTCGCACAGGGGGCCTTGGCTACACCTTC,TRBJ1-2,TRBV6-1,TRBD1
CASSSAVTAEAFF,TGTGCCAGCAGCTCCGCAGTTACCGCTGAAGCTTTCTTT,TRBJ1-1,TRBV7-3,NA
CASSLAALTGSYNEQFF,TGTGCCAGCAGCTTAGCCGCTTTAACAGGCTCCTACAATGAGCAGTTCTTC,TRBJ2-1,TRBV7-3,NA
CASGRGGTNTEAFF,TGTGCCAGCGGTCGGGGAGGGACGAACACTGAAGCTTTCTTT,TRBJ1-1,TRBV28,NA
CASEPTGSTNEKLFF,TGTGCCAGCGAACCTACAGGGTCAACTAATGAAAAACTGTTTTTT,TRBJ1-4,TRBV6-1,NA
CASSLVLGNNEQFF,TGCGCCAGCAGCTTGGTCCTAGGTAATAATGAGCAGTTCTTC,TRBJ2-1,TRBV5-1,NA
CASRPLSGGAQNEQFF,TGTGCCAGCAGACCCCTTAGCGGGGGGGCCCAAAATGAGCAGTTCTTC,TRBJ2-1,TRBV27,TRBD2
CASTLSGTGEETQYF,TGTGCCAGCACCTTATCCGGGACAGGGGAAGAGACCCAGTACTTC,TRBJ2-5,TRBV2,TRBD1
CASSTGLAVKETQYF,TGTGCCAGCAGCACAGGACTAGCGGTTAAAGAGACCCAGTACTTC,TRBJ2-5,TRBV7-2,TRBD2
CASRQQMNTEAFF,TGTGCCAGCAGACAGCAAATGAACACTGAAGCTTTCTTT,TRBJ1-1,TRBV6-4,NA
CASRSRGSHGYTF,TGTGCCAGCAGGAGCCGGGGTTCACATGGCTACACCTTC,TRBJ1-2,TRBV6-5,NA
CASQGLGYGYTF,TGTGCCTCTCAGGGTCTAGGCTATGGCTACACCTTC,TRBJ1-2,TRBV6-5,NA
CASSSWGAGELFF,TGTGCCAGCAGCTCATGGGGGGCCGGGGAGCTGTTTTTT,TRBJ2-2,TRBV11-3,NA
CASSEGGGRDSPLHF,TGTGCCAGCAGTGAAGGTGGGGGCCGGGATTCACCCCTCCACTTT,TRBJ1-6,TRBV6-1,NA
CASSLRAGEDYGYTF,TGTGCCAGCAGCTTACGGGCAGGGGAAGACTATGGCTACACCTTC,TRBJ1-2,TRBV7-3,NA
CASNPRDIPQETQYF,TGTGCCAGCAACCCTCGGGACATCCCTCAAGAGACCCAGTACTTC,TRBJ2-5,TRBV13,NA
CASSESAGQHSTDTQYF,TGTGCCAGCAGTGAATCCGCGGGTCAGCACAGCACAGATACGCAGTATTTT,TRBJ2-3,TRBV6-1,NA
CASSEATGGEQYF,TGTGCCAGCAGTGAAGCGACAGGGGGCGAGCAGTACTTC,TRBJ2-7,TRBV6-5,TRBD1
CASSLGSDGVGQFF,TGTGCCAGCAGCTTAGGGTCGGACGGGGTGGGACAGTTCTTC,TRBJ2-1,TRBV7-3,NA
CASSVTGSNYGYTF,TGTGCCAGTAGTGTAACAGGGTCTAACTATGGCTACACCTTC,TRBJ1-2,TRBV19,NA
CASSYAARANYGYTF,TGTGCCAGCAGTTACGCTGCCAGGGCTAACTATGGCTACACCTTC,TRBJ1-2,TRBV6-5,NA
CASSGGRVSVNEKLFF,TGTGCCAGCAGTGGAGGGAGGGTGTCGGTCAATGAAAAACTGTTTTTT,TRBJ1-4,TRBV6-1,NA
CSGGGTSPYNEQFF,TGCAGCGGAGGGGGGACTAGCCCCTACAATGAGCAGTTCTTC,TRBJ2-1,TRBV29-1,TRBD2
CASSLAQRAGVRTNYGYTF,TGTGCCAGCAGCTTAGCGCAGAGGGCAGGGGTCCGTACTAACTATGGCTACACCTTC,TRBJ1-2,TRBV7-9,NA
CASSPLRGQPQHF,TGTGCCAGCAGCCCACTCCGGGGTCAGCCCCAGCATTTT,TRBJ1-5,TRBV6-6,NA
CASIRDSNEKLFF,TGTGCCAGCATCCGGGACAGTAATGAAAAACTGTTTTTT,TRBJ1-4,TRBV28,TRBD1
CASSLVRTAISTDTQYF,TGTGCCAGCAGCTTGGTTAGGACAGCGATTAGCACAGATACGCAGTATTTT,TRBJ2-3,TRBV5-6,NA
CASSTQGAYEQYF,TGTGCCAGCAGCACCCAGGGGGCTTACGAGCAGTACTTC,TRBJ2-7,TRBV7-9,TRBD1
CASGGHNSNQPQHF,TGTGCCAGCGGAGGCCACAATAGCAATCAGCCCCAGCATTTT,TRBJ1-5,TRBV25-1,NA
CASSLISGQGLYEQYF,TGCGCCAGCAGCTTGATTTCCGGACAGGGGCTCTACGAGCAGTACTTC,TRBJ2-7,TRBV5-1,TRBD1
CASSVRDDTEAFF,TGTGCCAGCAGTGTGAGGGATGACACTGAAGCTTTCTTT,TRBJ1-1,TRBV6-4,NA
CASSLAEGQGGGYTF,TGTGCCAGCAGCTTAGCAGAGGGACAGGGTGGCGGCTACACCTTC,TRBJ1-2,TRBV7-9,TRBD1
CAISESGGRETQYF,TGTGCCATCAGTGAGTCAGGGGGAAGAGAGACCCAGTACTTC,TRBJ2-5,TRBV10-3,NA
CASSPLTGSTNEKLFF,TGTGCCAGCTCACCACTTACAGGGTCAACTAATGAAAAACTGTTTTTT,TRBJ1-4,TRBV18,NA
CASTLSGTLHGDEQYF,TGTGCCAGCACCCTTAGCGGGACTCTACACGGTGACGAGCAGTACTTC,TRBJ2-7,TRBV5-6,TRBD2